This T cell receptor beta chain originates from a study of cytomegalovirus exposure and HLA in healthy donors. The study's findings and limits: Researchers reported in a later analysis that common viral pathogens appeared linked to several top clusters. The investigators catalogued 164 TCR beta chains as cytomegalovirus-associated. Most CMV-associated TCR beta chains appeared HLA-restricted in a later analysis.

The CDR3 length is 15 residues. V was pared by 5 bases and J by 2 bases, with 7 bases of the junction left unmatched. Germline V gene lookup returns CDR1 SEHNR and CDR2 FQNEAQ (reference sequence). 60 Vbeta and 13 Jbeta primers were used in PCR. Assay: immunoSEQ multiplex PCR; the TCRdb copy retains only in-frame clones and omits some. Altogether around 160,000 clones are present, around 73% being singletons, with the ten largest covering approximately 1.5%. Regarding this clone: Antigen specificity is unknown.

The sequenced sample was PBMCs. This sequence originates from a male donor in good health and CMV-seronegative. The chain has TRBV7-9 and TRBJ2-3, with TRBD2 identical over 7 bases. The chain's CDR3 is CASSPSGTNTDTQYF. In DNA, the CDR3 is TGTGCCAGCAGCCCCAGCGGGACCAACACAGATACGCAGTATTTT.